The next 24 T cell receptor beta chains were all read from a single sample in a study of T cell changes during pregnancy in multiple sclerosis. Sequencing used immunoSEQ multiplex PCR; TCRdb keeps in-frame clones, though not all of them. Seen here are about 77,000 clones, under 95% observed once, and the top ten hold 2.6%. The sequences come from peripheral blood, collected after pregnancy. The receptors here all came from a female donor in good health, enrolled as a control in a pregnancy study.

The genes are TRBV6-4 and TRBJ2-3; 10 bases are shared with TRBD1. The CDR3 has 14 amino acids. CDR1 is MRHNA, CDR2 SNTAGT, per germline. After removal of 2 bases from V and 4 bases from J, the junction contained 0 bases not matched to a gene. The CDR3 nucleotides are TGTGCCAGCAGTGACGGACAGGGGGCAGATACGCAGTATTTT. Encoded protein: CASSDGQGADTQYF.

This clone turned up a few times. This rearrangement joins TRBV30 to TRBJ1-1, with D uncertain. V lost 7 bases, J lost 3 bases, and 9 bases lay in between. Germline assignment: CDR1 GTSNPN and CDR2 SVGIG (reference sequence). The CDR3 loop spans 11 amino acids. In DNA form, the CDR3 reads TGTGCCTTCGGGAGGCACACTGAAGCTTTCTTT. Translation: CAFGRHTEAFF.

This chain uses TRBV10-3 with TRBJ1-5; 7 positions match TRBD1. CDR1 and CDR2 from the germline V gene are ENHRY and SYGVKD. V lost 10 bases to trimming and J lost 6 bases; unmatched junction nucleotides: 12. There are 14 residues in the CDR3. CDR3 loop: CATAMDRSSQPQHF. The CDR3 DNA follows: TGTGCCACAGCAATGGACAGGTCGTCTCAGCCCCAGCATTTT.

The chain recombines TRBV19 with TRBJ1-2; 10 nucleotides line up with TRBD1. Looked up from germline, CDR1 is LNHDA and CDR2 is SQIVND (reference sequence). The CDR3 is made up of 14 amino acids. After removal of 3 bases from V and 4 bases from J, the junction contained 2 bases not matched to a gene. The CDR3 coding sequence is TGTGCCAGTAGTATCCGGACAGGGGGCTATGGCTACACCTTC. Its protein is CASSIRTGGYGYTF. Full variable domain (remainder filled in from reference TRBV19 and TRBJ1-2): DGGITQSPKYLFRKEGQNVTLSCEQNLNHDAMYWYRQDPGQGLRLIYYSQIVNDFQKGDIAEGYSVSREKKESFPLTVTSAQKNPTAFYLCASSIRTGGYGYTFGSGTRLTVV.

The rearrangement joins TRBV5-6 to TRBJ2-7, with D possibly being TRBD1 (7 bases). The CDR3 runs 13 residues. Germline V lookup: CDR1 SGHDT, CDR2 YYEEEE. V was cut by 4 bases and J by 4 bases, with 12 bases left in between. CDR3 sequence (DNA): TGTGCCAGCAGCCAGGGGGGTTTGTACGAGCAGTACTTC. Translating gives CASSQGGLYEQYF.

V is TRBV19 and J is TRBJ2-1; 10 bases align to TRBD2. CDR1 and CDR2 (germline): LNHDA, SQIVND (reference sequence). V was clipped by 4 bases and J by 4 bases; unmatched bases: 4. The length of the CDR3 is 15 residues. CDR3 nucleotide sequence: TGTGCCAGTAGTAAAGGACTAGCGGAATACAATGAGCAGTTCTTC. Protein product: CASSKGLAEYNEQFF.

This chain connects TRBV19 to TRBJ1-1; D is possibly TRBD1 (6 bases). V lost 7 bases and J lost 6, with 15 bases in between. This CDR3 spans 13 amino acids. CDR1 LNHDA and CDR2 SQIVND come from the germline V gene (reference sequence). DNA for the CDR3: TGTGCCAGTAAAAACACAGGGCTCGCTGAAGCTTTCTTT. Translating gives CASKNTGLAEAFF. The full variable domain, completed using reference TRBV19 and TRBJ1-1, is DGGITQSPKYLFRKEGQNVTLSCEQNLNHDAMYWYRQDPGQGLRLIYYSQIVNDFQKGDIAEGYSVSREKKESFPLTVTSAQKNPTAFYLCASKNTGLAEAFFGQGTRLTVV.

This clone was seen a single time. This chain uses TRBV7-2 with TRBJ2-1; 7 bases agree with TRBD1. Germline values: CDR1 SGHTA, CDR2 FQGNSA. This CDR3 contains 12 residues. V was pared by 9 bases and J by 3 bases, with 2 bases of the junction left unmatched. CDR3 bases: TGTGCCAGAAGGGACAGCTACAATGAGCAGTTCTTC. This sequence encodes CARRDSYNEQFF. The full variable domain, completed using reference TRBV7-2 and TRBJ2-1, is GAGVSQSPSNKVTEKGKDVELRCDPISGHTALYWYRQSLGQGLEFLIYFQGNSAPDKSGLPSDRFSAERTGGSVSTLTIQRTQQEDSAVYLCARRDSYNEQFFGPGTRLTVL.

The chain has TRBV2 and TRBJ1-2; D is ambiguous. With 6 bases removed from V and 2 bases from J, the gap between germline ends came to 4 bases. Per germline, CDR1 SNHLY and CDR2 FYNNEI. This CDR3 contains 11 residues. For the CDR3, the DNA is TGTGCCAGCAGACAGAACTATGGCTACACCTTC. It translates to CASRQNYGYTF. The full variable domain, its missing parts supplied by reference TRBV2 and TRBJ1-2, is EPEVTQTPSHQVTQMGQEVILRCVPISNHLYFYWYRQILGQKVEFLVSFYNNEISEKSEIFDDQFSVERPDGSNFTLKIRSTKLEDSAMYFCASRQNYGYTFGSGTRLTVV.

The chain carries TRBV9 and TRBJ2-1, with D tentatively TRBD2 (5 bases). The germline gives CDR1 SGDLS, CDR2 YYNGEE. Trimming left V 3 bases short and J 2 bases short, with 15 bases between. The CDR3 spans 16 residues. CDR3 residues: CASSGDKRRTYNEQFF. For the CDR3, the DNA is TGTGCCAGCAGCGGAGACAAGCGGAGGACCTACAATGAGCAGTTCTTC.

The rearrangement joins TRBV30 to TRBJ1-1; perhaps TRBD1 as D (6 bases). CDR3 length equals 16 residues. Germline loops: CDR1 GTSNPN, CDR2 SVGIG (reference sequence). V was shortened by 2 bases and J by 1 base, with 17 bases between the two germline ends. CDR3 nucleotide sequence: TGTGCCTGGAGTTCAGGGGTTAGGCGAGCGAACACTGAAGCTTTCTTT. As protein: CAWSSGVRRANTEAFF.

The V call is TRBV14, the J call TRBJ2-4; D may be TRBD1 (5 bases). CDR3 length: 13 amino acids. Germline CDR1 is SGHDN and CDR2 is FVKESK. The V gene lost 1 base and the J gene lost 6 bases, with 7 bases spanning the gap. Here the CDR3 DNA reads TGTGCCAGCAGCCAAGCAGGGTTAAACATTCAGTACTTC. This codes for CASSQAGLNIQYF. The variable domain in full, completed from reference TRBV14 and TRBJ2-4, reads EAGVTQFPSHSVIEKGQTVTLRCDPISGHDNLYWYRRVMGKEIKFLLHFVKESKQDESGMPNNRFLAERTGGTYSTLKVQPAELEDSGVYFCASSQAGLNIQYFGAGTRLSVL.

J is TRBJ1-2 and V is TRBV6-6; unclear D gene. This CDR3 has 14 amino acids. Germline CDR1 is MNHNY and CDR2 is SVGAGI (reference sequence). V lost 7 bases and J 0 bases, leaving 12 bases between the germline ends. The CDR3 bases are TGTGCCAGCACCCCAGCGAGTACTAACTATGGCTACACCTTC. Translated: CASTPASTNYGYTF.

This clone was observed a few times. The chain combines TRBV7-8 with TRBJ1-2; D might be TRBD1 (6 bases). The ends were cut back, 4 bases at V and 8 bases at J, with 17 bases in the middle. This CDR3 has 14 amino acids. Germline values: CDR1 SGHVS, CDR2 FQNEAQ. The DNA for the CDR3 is TGTGCCAGCAGCTCTGAGTACAGGGCTGAAGGCTACACCTTC. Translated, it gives CASSSEYRAEGYTF.

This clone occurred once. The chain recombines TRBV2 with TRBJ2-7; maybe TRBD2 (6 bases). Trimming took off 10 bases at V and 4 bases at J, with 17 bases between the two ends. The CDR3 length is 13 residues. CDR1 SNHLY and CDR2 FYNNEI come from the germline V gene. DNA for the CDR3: TGTGCCACCGGAGAAGACGGGGGATACGAGCAGTACTTC. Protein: CATGEDGGYEQYF.

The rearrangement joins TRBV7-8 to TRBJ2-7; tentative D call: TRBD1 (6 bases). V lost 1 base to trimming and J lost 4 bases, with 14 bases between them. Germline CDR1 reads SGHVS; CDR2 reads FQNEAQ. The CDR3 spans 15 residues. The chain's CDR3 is CASSLVWGQRYEQYF. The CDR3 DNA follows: TGTGCCAGCAGCTTAGTATGGGGGCAGAGATACGAGCAGTACTTC.

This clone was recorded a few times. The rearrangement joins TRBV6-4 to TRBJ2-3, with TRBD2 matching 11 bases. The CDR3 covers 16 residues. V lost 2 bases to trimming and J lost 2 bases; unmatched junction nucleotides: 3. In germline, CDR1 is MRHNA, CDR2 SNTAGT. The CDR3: CASSDLAGGNTDTQYF. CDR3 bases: TGTGCCAGCAGTGACCTAGCGGGGGGAAACACAGATACGCAGTATTTT.

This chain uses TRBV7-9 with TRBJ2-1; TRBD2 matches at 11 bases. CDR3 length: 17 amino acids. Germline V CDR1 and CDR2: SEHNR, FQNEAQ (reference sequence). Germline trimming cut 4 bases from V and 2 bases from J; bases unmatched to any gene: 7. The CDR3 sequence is CASSSTTSGTPYNEQFF. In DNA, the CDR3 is TGTGCCAGCAGCTCTACGACTAGCGGGACCCCCTACAATGAGCAGTTCTTC.

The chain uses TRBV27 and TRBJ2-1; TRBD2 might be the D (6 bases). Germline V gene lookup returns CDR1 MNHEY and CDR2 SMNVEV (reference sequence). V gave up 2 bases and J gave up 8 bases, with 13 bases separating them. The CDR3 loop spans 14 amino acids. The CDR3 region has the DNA TGTGCCAGCAGTTTAGAAGAACCGGGAGATGAGCAGTTCTTC. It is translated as CASSLEEPGDEQFF.

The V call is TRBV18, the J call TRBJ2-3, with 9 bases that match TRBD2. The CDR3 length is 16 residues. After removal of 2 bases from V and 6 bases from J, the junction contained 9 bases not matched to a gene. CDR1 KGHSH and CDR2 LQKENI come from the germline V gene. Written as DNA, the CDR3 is TGTGCCAGCTCACCAAATCCGCGGGAGGGCCGGGATACGCAGTATTTT. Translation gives CASSPNPREGRDTQYF.

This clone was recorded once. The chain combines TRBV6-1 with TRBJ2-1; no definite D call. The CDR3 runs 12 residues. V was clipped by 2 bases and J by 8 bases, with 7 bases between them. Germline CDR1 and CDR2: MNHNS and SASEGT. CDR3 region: CASSEPGYEQFF. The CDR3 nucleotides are TGTGCCAGCAGTGAACCCGGGTATGAGCAGTTCTTC.

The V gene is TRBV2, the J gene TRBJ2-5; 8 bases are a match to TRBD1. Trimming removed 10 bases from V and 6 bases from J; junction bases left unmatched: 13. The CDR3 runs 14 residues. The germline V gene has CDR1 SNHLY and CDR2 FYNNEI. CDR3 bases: TGTGCCACCAACAAGGACGACAGGGGAAAGACCCAGTACTTC. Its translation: CATNKDDRGKTQYF.

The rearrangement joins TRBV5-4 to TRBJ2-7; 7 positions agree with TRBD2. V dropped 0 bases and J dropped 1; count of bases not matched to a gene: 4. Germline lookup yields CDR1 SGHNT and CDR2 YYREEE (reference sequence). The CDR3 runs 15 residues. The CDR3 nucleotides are TGTGCCAGCAGCTTGGGCGGGAGTGGATCCTACGAGCAGTACTTC. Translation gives CASSLGGSGSYEQYF.

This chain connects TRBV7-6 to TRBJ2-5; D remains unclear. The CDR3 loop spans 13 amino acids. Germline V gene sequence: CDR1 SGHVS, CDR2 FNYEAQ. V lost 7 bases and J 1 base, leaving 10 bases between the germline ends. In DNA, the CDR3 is TGTGCCAGCACAAAAGGAGTCCAAGAGACCCAGTACTTC. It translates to CASTKGVQETQYF.